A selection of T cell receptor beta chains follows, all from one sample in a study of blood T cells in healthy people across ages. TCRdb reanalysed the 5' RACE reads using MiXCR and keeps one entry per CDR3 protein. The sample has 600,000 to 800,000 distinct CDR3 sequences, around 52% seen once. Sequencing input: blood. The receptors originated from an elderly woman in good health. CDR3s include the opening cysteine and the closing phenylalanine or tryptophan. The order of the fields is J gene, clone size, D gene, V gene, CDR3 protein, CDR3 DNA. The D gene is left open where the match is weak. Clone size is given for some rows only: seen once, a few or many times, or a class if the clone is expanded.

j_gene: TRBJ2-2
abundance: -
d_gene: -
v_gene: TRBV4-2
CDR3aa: CASSQGSWEANTGELFF
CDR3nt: TGTGCCAGCAGCCAAGGCTCGTGGGAGGCGAACACCGGGGAGCTGTTTTTT

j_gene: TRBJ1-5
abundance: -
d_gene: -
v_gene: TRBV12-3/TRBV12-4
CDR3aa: CASSSGAGSNQPQHF
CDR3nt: TGTGCCAGCAGTTCGGGGGCTGGGAGCAATCAGCCCCAGCATTTT

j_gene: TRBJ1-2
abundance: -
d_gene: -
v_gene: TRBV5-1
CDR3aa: CASSLVVAGVGYTF
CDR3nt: TGCGCCAGCAGCTTGGTAGTAGCAGGGGTCGGCTACACCTTC

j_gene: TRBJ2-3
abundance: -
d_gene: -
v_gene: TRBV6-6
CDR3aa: CASSWAVPPDTQYF
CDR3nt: TGTGCCAGCAGTTGGGCTGTCCCCCCAGATACGCAGTATTTT

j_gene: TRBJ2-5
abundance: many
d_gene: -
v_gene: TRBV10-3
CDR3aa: CAISAISETQYF
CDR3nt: TGTGCCATCAGTGCGATATCAGAGACCCAGTACTTC

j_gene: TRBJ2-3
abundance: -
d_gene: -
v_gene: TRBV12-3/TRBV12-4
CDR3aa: CASGRGSADTQYF
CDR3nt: TGTGCCAGCGGCAGAGGGAGTGCAGATACGCAGTATTTT

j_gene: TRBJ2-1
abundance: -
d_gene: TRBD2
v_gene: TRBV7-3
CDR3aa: CASSSEGTSGGSTYNEQFF
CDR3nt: TGTGCCAGCAGCTCCGAGGGGACTAGCGGGGGGTCTACCTACAATGAGCAGTTCTTC

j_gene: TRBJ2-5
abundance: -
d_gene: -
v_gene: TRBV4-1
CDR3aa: CASSQDGLAGAETQYF
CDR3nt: TGCGCCAGCAGCCAAGATGGCCTAGCAGGAGCGGAGACCCAGTACTTC

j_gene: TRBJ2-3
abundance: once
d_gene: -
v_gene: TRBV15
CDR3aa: CATRTRTADTQYF
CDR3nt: TGTGCCACCAGAACAAGGACAGCAGATACGCAGTATTTT

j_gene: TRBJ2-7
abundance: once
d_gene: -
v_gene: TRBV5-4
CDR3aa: CASSLKRGRGSYNEQYF
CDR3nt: TGTGCCAGCAGCTTGAAGAGGGGCAGGGGATCCTACAATGAGCAGTACTTC

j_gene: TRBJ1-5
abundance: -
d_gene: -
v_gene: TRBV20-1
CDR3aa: CRKPIWDNQPQHF
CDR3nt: TGCAGAAAACCTATCTGGGACAATCAGCCCCAGCATTTT

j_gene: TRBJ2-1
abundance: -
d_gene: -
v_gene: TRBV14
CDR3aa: CASSREVNNEQFF
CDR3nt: TGTGCCAGCAGCCGGGAGGTAAACAATGAGCAGTTCTTC

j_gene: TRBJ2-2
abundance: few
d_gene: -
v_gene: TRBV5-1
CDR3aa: CASSPGGLNTGELFF
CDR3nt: TGCGCCAGCAGCCCCGGTGGACTGAACACCGGGGAGCTGTTTTTT

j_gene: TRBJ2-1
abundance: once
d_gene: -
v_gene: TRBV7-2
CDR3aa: CASSSVGGFSYNEQFF
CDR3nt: TGTGCCAGCAGCTCCGTGGGCGGGTTCTCCTACAATGAGCAGTTCTTC

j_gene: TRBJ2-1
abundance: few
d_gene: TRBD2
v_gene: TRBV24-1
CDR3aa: CATSDSRGASGRALTYNEQFF
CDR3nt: TGTGCCACCAGTGATTCACGCGGGGCTAGCGGGAGGGCCCTCACCTACAATGAGCAGTTCTTC

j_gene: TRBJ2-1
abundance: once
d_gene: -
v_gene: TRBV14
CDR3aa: CASSHLGARNEQFF
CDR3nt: TGTGCCAGCAGCCATCTTGGCGCGAGGAATGAGCAGTTCTTC

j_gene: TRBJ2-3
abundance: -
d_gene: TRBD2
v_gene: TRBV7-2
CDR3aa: CASSFLSGGRSDTQYF
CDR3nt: TGTGCCAGCAGCTTTCTTAGCGGGGGGAGGTCAGATACGCAGTATTTT

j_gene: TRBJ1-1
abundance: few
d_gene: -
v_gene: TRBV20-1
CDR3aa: CSAKTGNTEAFF
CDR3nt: TGCAGTGCTAAGACAGGGAACACTGAAGCTTTCTTT

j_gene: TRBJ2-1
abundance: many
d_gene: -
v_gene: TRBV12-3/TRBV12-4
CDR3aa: CASSLGGHEQFF
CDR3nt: TGTGCCAGCAGTTTGGGGGGACATGAGCAGTTCTTC

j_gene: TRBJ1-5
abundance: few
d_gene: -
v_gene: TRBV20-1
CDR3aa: CSARLTGPQARQPQHF
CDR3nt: TGCAGTGCTAGACTCACCGGGCCCCAGGCGAGGCAGCCCCAGCATTTT

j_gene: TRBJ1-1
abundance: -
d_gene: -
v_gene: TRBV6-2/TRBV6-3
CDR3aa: CASSYSRRTPEAFF
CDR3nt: TGTGCCAGCAGTTACTCTCGCCGAACCCCTGAAGCTTTCTTT

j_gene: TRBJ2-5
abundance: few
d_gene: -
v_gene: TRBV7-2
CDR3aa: CASSLEWTQYF
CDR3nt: TGTGCCAGCAGCTTAGAATGGACCCAGTACTTC

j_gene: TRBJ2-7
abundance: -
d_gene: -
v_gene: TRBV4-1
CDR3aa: CASSQDGIPLYEQYF
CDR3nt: TGCGCCAGCAGCCAAGATGGGATACCCCTCTACGAGCAGTACTTC

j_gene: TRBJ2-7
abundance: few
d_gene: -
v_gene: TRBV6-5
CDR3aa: CASSYSRPEYNEQYF
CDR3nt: TGTGCCAGCAGTTACTCGAGACCAGAATACAATGAGCAGTACTTC

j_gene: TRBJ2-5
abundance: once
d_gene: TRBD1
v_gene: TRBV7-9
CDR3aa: CASSIRTGEFRETQYF
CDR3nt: TGTGCCAGCAGCATTCGGACAGGGGAGTTCCGAGAGACCCAGTACTTC

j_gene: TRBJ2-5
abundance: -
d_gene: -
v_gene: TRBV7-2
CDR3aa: CASSLRKGETQYF
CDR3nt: TGTGCCAGCAGCTTAAGGAAGGGAGAGACCCAGTACTTC

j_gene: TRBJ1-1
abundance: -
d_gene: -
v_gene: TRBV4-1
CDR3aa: CASSLSLRTLGTMNTEAFF
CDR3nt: TGCGCCAGCAGCCTATCCCTGAGGACACTAGGGACGATGAACACTGAAGCTTTCTTT

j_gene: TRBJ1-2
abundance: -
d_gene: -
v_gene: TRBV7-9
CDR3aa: CASSSNNYGYTF
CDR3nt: TGTGCCAGCAGCTCGAATAACTATGGCTACACCTTC

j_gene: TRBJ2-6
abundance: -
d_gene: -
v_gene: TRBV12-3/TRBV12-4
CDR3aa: CASRGRGSGANVLTF
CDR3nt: TGTGCCAGCAGAGGCCGGGGGTCTGGGGCCAACGTCCTGACTTTC

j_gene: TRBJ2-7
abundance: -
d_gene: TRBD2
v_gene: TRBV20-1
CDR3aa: CSAQRGGTTEQYF
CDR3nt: TGCAGTGCCCAACGGGGGGGGACAACCGAGCAGTACTTC

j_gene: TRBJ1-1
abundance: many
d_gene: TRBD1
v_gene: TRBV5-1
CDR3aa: CASSLDGTGEAFF
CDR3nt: TGCGCCAGCAGTTTGGACGGGACAGGGGAAGCTTTCTTT

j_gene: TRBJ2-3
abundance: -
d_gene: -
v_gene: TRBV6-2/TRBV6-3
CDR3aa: CASSYSSWGASTDTQYF
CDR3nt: TGTGCCAGCAGTTACTCGAGTTGGGGAGCTAGCACAGATACGCAGTATTTT

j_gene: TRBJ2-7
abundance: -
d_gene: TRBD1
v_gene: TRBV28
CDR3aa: CTSSLSGQGVHEQYF
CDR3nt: TGTACCAGCAGTTTATCGGGACAGGGGGTCCACGAGCAGTACTTC

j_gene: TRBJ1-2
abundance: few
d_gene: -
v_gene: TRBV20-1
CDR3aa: CSARPAGTYGYTF
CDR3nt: TGCAGTGCTAGACCCGCAGGGACTTATGGCTACACCTTC

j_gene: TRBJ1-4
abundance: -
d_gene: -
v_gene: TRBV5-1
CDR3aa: CASSPGPENEKLFF
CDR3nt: TGCGCCAGCAGCCCAGGGCCGGAAAATGAAAAACTGTTTTTT

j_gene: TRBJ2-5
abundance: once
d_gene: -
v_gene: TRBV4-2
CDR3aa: CASSQASLKTETQYF
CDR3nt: TGTGCCAGCAGCCAAGCCTCACTAAAGACGGAGACCCAGTACTTC

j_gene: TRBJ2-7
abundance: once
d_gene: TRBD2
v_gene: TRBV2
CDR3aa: CASSMPTSGRGRVNEQYF
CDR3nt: TGTGCCAGCAGTATGCCGACTAGCGGGAGGGGCCGGGTCAACGAGCAGTACTTC